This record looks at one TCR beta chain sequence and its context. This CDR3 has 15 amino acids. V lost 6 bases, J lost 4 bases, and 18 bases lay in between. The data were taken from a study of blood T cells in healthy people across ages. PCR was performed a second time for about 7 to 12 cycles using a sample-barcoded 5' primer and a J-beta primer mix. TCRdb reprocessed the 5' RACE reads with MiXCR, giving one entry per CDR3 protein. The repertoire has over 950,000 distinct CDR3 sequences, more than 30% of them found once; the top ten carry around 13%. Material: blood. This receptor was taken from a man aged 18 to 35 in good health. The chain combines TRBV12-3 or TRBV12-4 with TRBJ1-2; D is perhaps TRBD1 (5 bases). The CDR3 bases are TGTGCCAGCAGCCCAGGGCATGGCCCTATCTATGGCTACACCTTC. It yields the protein CASSPGHGPIYGYTF.